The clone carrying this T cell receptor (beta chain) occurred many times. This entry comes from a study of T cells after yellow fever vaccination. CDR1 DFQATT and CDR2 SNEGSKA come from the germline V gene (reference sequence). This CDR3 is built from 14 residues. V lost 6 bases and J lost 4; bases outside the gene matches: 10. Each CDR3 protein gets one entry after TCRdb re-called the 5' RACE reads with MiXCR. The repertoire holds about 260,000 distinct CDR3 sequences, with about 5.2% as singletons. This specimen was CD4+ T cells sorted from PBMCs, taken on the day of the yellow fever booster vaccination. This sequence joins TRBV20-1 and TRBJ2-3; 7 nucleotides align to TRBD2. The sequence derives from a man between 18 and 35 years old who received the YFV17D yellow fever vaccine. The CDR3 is CSATSGLGADTQYF. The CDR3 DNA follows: TGCAGTGCGACAAGCGGACTAGGAGCAGATACGCAGTATTTT.